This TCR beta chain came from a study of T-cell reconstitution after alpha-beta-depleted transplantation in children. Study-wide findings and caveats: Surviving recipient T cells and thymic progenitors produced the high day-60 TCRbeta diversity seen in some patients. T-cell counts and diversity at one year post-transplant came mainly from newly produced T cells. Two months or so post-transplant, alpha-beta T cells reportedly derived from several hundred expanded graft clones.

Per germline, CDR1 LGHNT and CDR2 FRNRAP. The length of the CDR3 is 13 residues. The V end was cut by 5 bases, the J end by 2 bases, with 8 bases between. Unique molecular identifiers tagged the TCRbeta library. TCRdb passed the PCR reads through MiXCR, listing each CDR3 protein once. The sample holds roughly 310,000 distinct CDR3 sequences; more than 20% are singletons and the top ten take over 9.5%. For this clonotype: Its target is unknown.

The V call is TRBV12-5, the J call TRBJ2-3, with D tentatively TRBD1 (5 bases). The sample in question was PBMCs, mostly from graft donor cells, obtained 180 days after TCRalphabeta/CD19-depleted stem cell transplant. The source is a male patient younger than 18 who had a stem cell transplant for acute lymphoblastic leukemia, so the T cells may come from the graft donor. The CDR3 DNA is TGTGCTAGTGGTAGGACACACACAGATACGCAGTATTTT. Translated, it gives CASGRTHTDTQYF.